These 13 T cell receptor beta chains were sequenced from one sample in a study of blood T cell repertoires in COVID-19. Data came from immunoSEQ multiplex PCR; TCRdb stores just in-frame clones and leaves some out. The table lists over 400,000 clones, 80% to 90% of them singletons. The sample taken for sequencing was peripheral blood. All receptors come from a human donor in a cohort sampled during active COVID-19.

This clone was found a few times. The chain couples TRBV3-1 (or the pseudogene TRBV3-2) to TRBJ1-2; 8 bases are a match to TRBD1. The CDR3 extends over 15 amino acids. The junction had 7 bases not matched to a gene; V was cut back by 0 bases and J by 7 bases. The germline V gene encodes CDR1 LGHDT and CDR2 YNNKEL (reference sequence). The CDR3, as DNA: TGTGCCAGCAGCCAAGAGGACAGGGTTGGTAGTGGCTACACCTTC. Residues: CASSQEDRVGSGYTF.

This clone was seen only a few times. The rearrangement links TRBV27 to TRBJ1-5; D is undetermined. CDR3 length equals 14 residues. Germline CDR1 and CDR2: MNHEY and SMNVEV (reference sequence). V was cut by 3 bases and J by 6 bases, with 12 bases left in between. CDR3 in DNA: TGTGCCAGCAGTTTTGCGGCGGGAGGTCAGCCCCAGCATTTT. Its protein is CASSFAAGGQPQHF.

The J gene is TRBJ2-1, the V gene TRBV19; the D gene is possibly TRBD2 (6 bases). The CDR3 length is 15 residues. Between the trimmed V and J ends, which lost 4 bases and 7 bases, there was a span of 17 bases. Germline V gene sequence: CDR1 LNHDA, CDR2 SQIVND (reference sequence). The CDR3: CASSTNGNRGNEQFF. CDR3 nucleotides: TGTGCCAGTAGTACTAACGGGAACCGGGGGAATGAGCAGTTCTTC.

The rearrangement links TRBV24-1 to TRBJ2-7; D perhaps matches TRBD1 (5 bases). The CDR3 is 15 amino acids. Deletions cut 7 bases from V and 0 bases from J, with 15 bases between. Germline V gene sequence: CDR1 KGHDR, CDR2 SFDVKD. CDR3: CATSDHETDSYEQYF. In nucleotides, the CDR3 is TGTGCCACCAGCGATCACGAGACAGACTCCTACGAGCAGTACTTC.

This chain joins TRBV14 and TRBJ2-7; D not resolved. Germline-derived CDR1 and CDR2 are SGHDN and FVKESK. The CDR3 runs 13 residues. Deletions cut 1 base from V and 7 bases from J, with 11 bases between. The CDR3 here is CASSQVPSREQYF. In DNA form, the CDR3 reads TGTGCCAGCAGCCAAGTTCCATCCCGGGAGCAGTACTTC.

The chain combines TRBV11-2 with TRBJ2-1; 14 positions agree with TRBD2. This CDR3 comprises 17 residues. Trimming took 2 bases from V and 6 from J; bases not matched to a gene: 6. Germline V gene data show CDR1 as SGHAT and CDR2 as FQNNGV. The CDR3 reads CASSLLVGLAGANEQFF. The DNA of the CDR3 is TGTGCCAGCAGCTTATTGGTGGGACTAGCGGGAGCCAATGAGCAGTTCTTC.

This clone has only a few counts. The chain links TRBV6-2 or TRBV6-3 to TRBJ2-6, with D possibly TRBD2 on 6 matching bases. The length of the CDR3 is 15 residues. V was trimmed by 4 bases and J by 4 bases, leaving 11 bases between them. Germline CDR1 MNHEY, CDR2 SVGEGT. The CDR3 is CASSLGGLGANVLTF. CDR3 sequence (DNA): TGTGCCAGCAGTTTGGGGGGTCTGGGGGCCAACGTCCTGACTTTC.

The CDR3 is CASSGDRKHIQYF. CDR3 nucleotides: TGTGCCAGTAGTGGGGACAGAAAGCACATTCAGTACTTC. This sequence joins TRBV19 and TRBJ2-4; 7 bases align to TRBD1. The CDR3 runs 13 residues. Germline lookup yields CDR1 LNHDA and CDR2 SQIVND (reference sequence). Trimming took 5 bases from V and 8 from J; bases not matched to a gene: 6.

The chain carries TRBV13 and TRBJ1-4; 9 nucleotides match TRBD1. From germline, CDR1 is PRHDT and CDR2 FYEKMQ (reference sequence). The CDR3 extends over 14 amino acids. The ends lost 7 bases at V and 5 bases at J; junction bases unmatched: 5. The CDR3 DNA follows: TGTGCCAGCAACCGACAGGGGGGAAATGAAAAACTGTTTTTT. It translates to CASNRQGGNEKLFF. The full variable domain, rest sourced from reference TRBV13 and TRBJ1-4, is AAGVIQSPRHLIKEKRETATLKCYPIPRHDTVYWYQQGPGQDPQFLISFYEKMQSDKGSIPDRFSAQQFSDYHSELNMSSLELGDSALYFCASNRQGGNEKLFFGSGTQLSVL.

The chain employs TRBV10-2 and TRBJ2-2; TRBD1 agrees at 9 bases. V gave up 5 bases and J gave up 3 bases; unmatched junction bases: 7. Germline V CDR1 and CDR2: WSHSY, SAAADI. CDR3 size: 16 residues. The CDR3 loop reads CASSSIGTGHTGELFF. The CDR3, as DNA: TGCGCCAGCAGTTCGATTGGGACAGGGCACACCGGGGAGCTGTTTTTT.

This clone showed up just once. The CDR3 here is CASSLRREGRQFF. Here the CDR3 DNA reads TGTGCCAGCAGCTTACGGCGGGAGGGCCGGCAGTTCTTC. V and J are TRBV7-3 and TRBJ2-1; TRBD2 matches at 9 bases. The V gene end was trimmed by 2 bases and the J gene end by 12 bases; junction bases not matched to a gene: 5. The CDR3 spans 13 residues. CDR1 is SGHTA and CDR2 is FQGTGA in the germline V gene.

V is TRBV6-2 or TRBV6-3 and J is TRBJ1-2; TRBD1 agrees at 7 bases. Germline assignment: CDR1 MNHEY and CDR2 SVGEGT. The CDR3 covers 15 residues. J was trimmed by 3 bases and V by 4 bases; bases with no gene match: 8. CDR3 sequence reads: CASSLNRGLYYGYTF. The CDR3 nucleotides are TGTGCCAGCAGTTTGAACAGGGGCCTCTACTATGGCTACACCTTC.

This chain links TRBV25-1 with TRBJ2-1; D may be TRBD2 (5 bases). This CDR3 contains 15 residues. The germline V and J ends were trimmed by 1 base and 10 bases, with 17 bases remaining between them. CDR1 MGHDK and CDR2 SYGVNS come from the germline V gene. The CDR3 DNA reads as TGTGCCAGCAGTGAATTTGATGGCGGGTTGGAGGAGCAGTTCTTC. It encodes CASSEFDGGLEEQFF.